This T cell receptor (beta chain) appears in the sequencing data of a study of blood T cell repertoires in COVID-19. Study-level information: Italy, Spain and the United States were the sources of the convalescent and acute COVID-19 samples. Sample material is recorded as cDNA or gDNA derived from T cells, B-cell-depleted T cells, or PBMCs.

V trimming: 6 bases; J trimming: 2 bases; junction bases outside the gene matches: 3. Looked up from germline, CDR1 is LGHNT and CDR2 is FRNRAP. The CDR3 extends over 13 amino acids. Original methodology: It was from reference gene primer amplification that nucleated cell counts were estimated. Clones were read by immunoSEQ multiplex PCR, and TCRdb kept only the in-frame ones, dropping some. The V and J calls and clone size were taken over from that table, and D and trimming were inferred from the DNA. The data show tens of thousands of clones, around 85% seen once. This chain joins TRBV12-5 and TRBJ1-1; 7 nucleotides agree with TRBD1. This clonotype was sampled from a man aged 55-75 years with acute or convalescent COVID-19. The specimen sequenced was peripheral blood. The CDR3: CASGGTANTEAFF. CDR3 sequence (DNA): TGTGCTAGTGGGGGGACAGCCAACACTGAAGCTTTCTTT.